Listed below are T cell receptor beta chains from one sample, sequenced in a study of type 1 and type 2 diabetes patients. One entry per CDR3 protein results from TCRdb running MiXCR on the multiplex PCR reads. Seen here are a few hundred thousand distinct CDR3 sequences, around 47% observed once, and the top ten hold roughly 15%. Sample: peripheral blood mononuclear cells (PBMCs). These TCRs come from a man younger than 30 with type 2 diabetes. The CDR3 runs from the conserved cysteine through the conserved F or W.

V: TRBV15; J: TRBJ2-3; CDR3: CATSTGSTDTQYF
V: TRBV20-1; J: TRBJ2-7; CDR3: CSAISREVGYEQYF
V: TRBV19; J: TRBJ2-2; CDR3: CASSIGAGGDTGELFF
V: TRBV19; J: TRBJ1-2; CDR3: CASSILNSPGGVGYTF
V: TRBV7-2; J: TRBJ2-1; CDR3: CASSLPGSSYNEQFF
V: TRBV4-2; J: TRBJ1-2; CDR3: CASSLSSSGVNYGYTF
V: TRBV18; J: TRBJ1-4; CDR3: CATTVSATNEKLFF
V: TRBV15; J: TRBJ2-7; CDR3: CATSLAGVFYEQYF
V: TRBV27; J: TRBJ1-2; CDR3: CASSLSSRNYGYTF
V: TRBV14; J: TRBJ2-5; CDR3: CASSQERILETQYF
V: TRBV7-9; J: TRBJ1-2; CDR3: CATSGGGYTF
V: TRBV20-1; J: TRBJ1-5; CDR3: CSASLWGMSNQPQHF
V: TRBV6-5; J: TRBJ2-7; CDR3: CATSRKIGLALYEQYF
V: TRBV15; J: TRBJ1-4; CDR3: CATSSRGGSNEKLFF
V: TRBV13; J: TRBJ1-2; CDR3: CASSLSGARAAGYTF
V: TRBV2; J: TRBJ1-1; CDR3: CASSLEGETEAFF
V: TRBV7-7; J: .; CDR3: CASSSLLAGGRNEQFF
V: TRBV19; J: TRBJ2-3; CDR3: CASSIGYGIVTDTQYF
V: TRBV14; J: TRBJ1-5; CDR3: CASSPGLGVLQPQHF
V: TRBV20-1; J: TRBJ2-1; CDR3: CSGHSGLQNEQFF
V: TRBV7-8; J: TRBJ1-2; CDR3: CASRYWDSEEHGYTF
V: TRBV5-1; J: .; CDR3: CASSSVPTGIQETQYF
V: TRBV10-1; J: TRBJ2-2; CDR3: CASSASISGELFF
V: TRBV19; J: TRBJ1-4; CDR3: CASSATGNEKLFF
V: TRBV6-5; J: TRBJ1-5; CDR3: CASGWMQPQHF
V: TRBV20-1; J: TRBJ2-3; CDR3: CSARNPSGVTDTQYF
V: TRBV24-1; J: TRBJ2-7; CDR3: CATSDSAGRSYEQYF
V: TRBV7-8; J: TRBJ2-2; CDR3: CATERQASPGELFF
V: TRBV2; J: TRBJ1-5; CDR3: CASSVFPDSNQPQHF
V: TRBV15; J: TRBJ2-3; CDR3: CATRVGQVLTDTQYF
V: TRBV2; J: TRBJ2-6; CDR3: CASSRVKSGANVLTF
V: TRBV11-3; J: TRBJ2-7; CDR3: CASSFGGAQGEQYF
V: TRBV7-2; J: TRBJ2-6; CDR3: CASSSYTSGPYSGANVLTF
V: TRBV5-1; J: TRBJ1-2; CDR3: CASSLGGWDGYTF
V: TRBV5-5; J: TRBJ1-1; CDR3: CASSLVFRSNTEAFF
V: TRBV20-1; J: TRBJ2-1; CDR3: CSADRGYNEQFF
V: TRBV20-1; J: TRBJ1-5; CDR3: CSARKTGGPSGQPQHF
V: TRBV6-1; J: TRBJ1-1; CDR3: CASRDTNTEAFF
V: TRBV10-3; J: TRBJ2-7; CDR3: CAISETGTGDSYEQYF
V: TRBV19; J: TRBJ1-1; CDR3: CASSWVGTEAFF
V: TRBV4-1; J: TRBJ2-3; CDR3: CASSLSGGGQNTDTQYF
V: TRBV12-3/TRBV12-4; J: TRBJ2-3; CDR3: CASRIRTGTDTQYF
V: TRBV20-1; J: TRBJ1-1; CDR3: CSASGQMNTEAFF
V: TRBV15; J: TRBJ1-2; CDR3: CATSRGETGYGYTF
V: TRBV27; J: TRBJ2-1; CDR3: CASSFETSSYNEQFF
V: TRBV4-1; J: TRBJ1-2; CDR3: CASSTRLSGYTF
V: TRBV6-6; J: TRBJ2-2; CDR3: CASAGGELFF
V: TRBV7-8; J: TRBJ2-1; CDR3: CASSVTGPTGEQFF
V: TRBV7-2; J: TRBJ1-5; CDR3: CASSPQGSGQPQHF
V: TRBV7-2; J: TRBJ2-5; CDR3: CASSSGLAGGETQYF